The 28 T cell receptor delta chains below all came from one sample that was sequenced in a study of γδ T cells in repeated Plasmodium falciparum infection. TCRdb reapplied CATT to the multiplex PCR reads. This sample carries 75,000 to 95,000 delta-chain clones, 0.75% to 1% of them seen once, and the ten largest clones take approximately 10%. Bulk repertoires came from Vgamma9/Vdelta2+ or Vdelta2-negative gammadelta T cells flow-sorted from PBMC. The sequenced material came from gamma-delta T cells from blood. The receptor source for this set is a pool of human donors (malaria-infected and uninfected, not separated).

Notes on this clone: One base separates it from a far larger clone, so it is likely a read error. The identical CDR3 is also encoded by other nucleotide sequences in the sample. The V gene was identified as TRDV2, while no J gene was called; TRDD3, the table's D call, lacks a check against the DNA. Germline-derived CDR1 and CDR2 are GEAIGNYY and EKD. CDR3 length: 18 amino acids. CDR3 DNA sequence: TGTGCCTGTGACACCATTCTCCGTACTGGGGATAAGACCGATAAGCTCATCTTT. This encodes CACDTILRTGDKTDKLIF.

A few counts support this clone. The protein recorded in TCRdb matches a much larger clone and deviates from this DNA's translation at residue 5, suggesting a read error; the protein here is obtained by translating the DNA. The rearrangement uses TRDV3 and TRDJ3; TRDD3 agrees at 7 bases. The J gene is absent in TCRdb and was assigned here via DNA matching to germline. Germline CDR1 reads TVYSNPD; CDR2 reads GDNSRS (reference sequence). The CDR3 extends over 26 amino acids. V lost 1 base and J lost 0; bases outside the gene matches: 33. CDR3 nucleotide sequence: TGTGCCTTTAATGGTCTAACCCTCTTCGAGACTACTGATGTGGGGGACAGCTCCTGGGACACCCGACAGATGTTTTTC. Its translation: CAFNGLTLFETTDVGDSSWDTRQMFF.

The sample holds a few counts of this clone. Translating this DNA gives a protein that differs at residue 21 from the TCRdb one, which belongs to a much larger clone; a read error is likely, and the protein shown is this translation. The V gene was identified as TRDV1, while no J gene was called; whether TRDD3, the table's D call, matches the DNA was not checked. This CDR3 comprises 22 residues. The germline gives CDR1 TSWWSYY, CDR2 QGS. The CDR3 DNA reads TGTGCTCTTGGGGACCTTATCCTTCAACTTCTACTGGGGGATACGGGGACCGATAAACTCACCTTT. Translating gives CALGDLILQLLLGDTGTDKLTF.

In regard to this clone: The protein in TCRdb stems from a much larger clone and differs at residue 7 from this DNA's translation, likely a read error; here the protein is translated from the DNA. The genes are TRDV2 and TRDJ3; D gene unclear. The J gene, not given by TCRdb, was assigned here from a germline match of the nucleotide sequence. Per the germline V gene, CDR1 is GEAIGNYY and CDR2 is EKD. V was shortened by 1 base and J by 0 bases, with 12 bases between the two germline ends. The CDR3 runs to 18 residues. CDR3 residues: CACDTGCFSSWDTRQMFF. The CDR3 bases are TGTGCCTGTGACACTGGGTGTTTCAGCTCCTGGGACACCCGACAGATGTTTTTC.

This clone appeared a few times. This probably arose from a read error, given a far larger clone one base away. The sample contains more than one DNA sequence encoding this CDR3. This chain links TRDV1 with TRDJ1; TRDD3 might be the D (5 bases). The CDR3 covers 18 residues. Germline V gives CDR1 TSWWSYY, CDR2 QGS. For the CDR3, the DNA is TGCGCTCTTGGGGAACATATCCCCCCCGGGGCTGTTACCGATAAACTCATCTTT. Translated: CALGEHIPPGAVTDKLIF.

A note on this clone: A far bigger clonotype differs at one base, so this is likely a read error. The same CDR3 can be traced to other DNA sequences in this sample. The V and J genes are TRDV1 and TRDJ1, with 7 bases lining up with TRDD3. The J gene, not given by TCRdb, was assigned here from a germline match of the nucleotide sequence. Germline CDR1 reads TSWWSYY; CDR2 reads QGS. This CDR3 is built from 18 residues. Trimming at V came to 6 bases and at J to 8 bases, leaving 24 bases not matched to a gene. In nucleotides, the CDR3 is TGTGCTCTTGGCTCTCGGCTCGTTGACGGGGGGATGTATGCCAAACTCATCTTT. This sequence encodes CALGSRLVDGGMYAKLIF.

With regard to this clone: The protein in TCRdb stems from a much larger clone and differs at residue 6 from this DNA's translation, likely a read error; here the protein is translated from the DNA. V usage is TRDV1 and J usage is TRDJ1, with 10 nucleotides matching TRDD3. No J gene was available from TCRdb, and it was assigned here by a germline match of the DNA. This CDR3 contains 24 residues. J gave up 0 bases and V 1 base, and 26 bases lay outside the gene matches. Germline CDR1 TSWWSYY, CDR2 QGS. CDR3 sequence (DNA): TGTGCTCTTGGGGAACCCCCAACCTCCTCGATGTACTGGGGGATCACCCCTCACACCGATAAACTCATCTTT. It encodes CALGEPPTSSMYWGITPHTDKLIF.

This clone was counted ten times or more. A far larger clone differs by one base, so this is likely a read error. Other nucleotide sequences from this sample produce the same CDR3. The rearrangement joins TRAV38-2/DV8 to TRDJ1, with D possibly TRDD3 on 9 matching bases. With 2 bases removed from V and 2 bases from J, the gap between germline ends came to 37 bases. Germline CDR1 and CDR2: TSESDYY and QEAYKQQN. CDR3 size: 23 residues. The DNA of the CDR3 is TGTGCTTATAGGAGTAAGATCTCCTTCCTAGACCCTACTGGGGGACACGGGACCGATAAACTCATCTTT. Its translation is CAYRSKISFLDPTGGHGTDKLIF.

This clone was found a few times. TCRdb assigns this DNA the protein of a much larger clone, which departs from its translation at residue 12; this likely reflects a read error, and the protein shown comes from translating the DNA. The chain links TRDV2 to TRDJ1, with 13 bases matching TRDD3. TCRdb carries no J gene annotation; the J gene was assigned here by matching the DNA with germline. V shed 0 bases and J 9 bases; nucleotides not matched to a gene: 9. Per the germline V gene, CDR1 is GEAIGNYY and CDR2 is EKD. There are 16 residues in the CDR3. Written as DNA, the CDR3 is TGTGCCTGTGACACCGTTACTGGGGGATACGCGAGGGAACTCATCTTT. It specifies CACDTVTGGYARELIF.

As to this clone: This DNA translates differently at residue 4 from the TCRdb protein, which is that of a much larger clone; a read error is likely, and the protein shown is the DNA's own translation. The chain combines TRDV2 with TRDJ1; 9 bases align to TRDD3. CDR1 and CDR2 from the germline V gene are GEAIGNYY and EKD. Unmatched junction bases numbered 21, after V lost 5 bases and J lost 0 bases. The CDR3 covers 20 residues. The CDR3 protein is CACGRSGHTGGPFDTDKLIF. CDR3 sequence (DNA): TGTGCCTGTGGCCGTTCCGGCCATACTGGGGGACCATTTGACACCGATAAACTCATCTTT.

This clone was recorded a few times. TCRdb has a much larger clone's protein, which differs at residue 3 from the translation of this DNA, likely because of a read error; what is shown is the protein translated from the DNA. The chain couples TRDV1 to TRDJ1; 8 nucleotides match TRDD3. Germline loops: CDR1 TSWWSYY, CDR2 QGS. This CDR3 contains 22 residues. CDR3 DNA sequence: TGTGCTATTGGGAAAGGGCGGTTCCTAGCGGGTGGGGATACCGGGTACACCGATAAACTCATCTTT. Amino acids: CAIGKGRFLAGGDTGYTDKLIF.

To note about this clone: TCRdb's entry gives the protein of a much larger clone, which mismatches this DNA's translation at residue 18, likely from a read error; the protein reported here is translated from the DNA. The chain recombines TRDV1 with TRDJ1, with 9 bases lining up with TRDD3. The J gene was not available in TCRdb and was assigned here by matching the DNA to germline segments. This CDR3 has 22 amino acids. The V segment lost 3 bases and the J segment 7 bases; nucleotides outside the gene matches: 30. The germline gives CDR1 TSWWSYY, CDR2 QGS. CDR3: CALGDPPGTLRQLRWGICKLIF. CDR3 sequence (DNA): TGTGCTCTTGGGGACCCGCCCGGGACTCTACGGCAACTTAGGTGGGGGATATGTAAACTCATCTTT.

Turning to this clone: This probably arose from a read error, given a far larger clone one base away. In the same sample, other DNA sequences code for this CDR3. The chain couples TRDV3 to TRDJ1; D remains unclear. This CDR3 has 16 amino acids. Germline-derived CDR1 and CDR2 are TVYSNPD and GDNSRS (reference sequence). This CDR3 reads CAFIRPCRGYTDKLIF. In DNA form, the CDR3 reads TGTGCCTTCATCCGACCCTGTCGGGGTTACACCGATAAACTAATCTTT.

A note on this clone: It is likely a read error: a sequence one base away is far more abundant. Additional DNA sequences in this sample encode the identical CDR3. The V and J genes are TRDV2 and TRDJ1; 9 bases agree with TRDD3. The J gene is absent in TCRdb and was assigned here via DNA matching to germline. CDR1 and CDR2 from the germline V gene are GEAIGNYY and EKD. The V and J ends lost 0 bases and 2 bases, in that order; junction bases with no gene match: 15. This CDR3 region has 19 residues. CDR3 DNA: TGTGCCTGTGACACCGGGGGTAACTGGGGGAATCCTTATACCGATAAACTCATCTTT. Its translation is CACDTGGNWGNPYTDKLIF.

Only a few counts were recorded for this clone. Translating this DNA gives a protein that differs at residue 9 from the TCRdb one, which belongs to a much larger clone; a read error is likely, and the protein shown is this translation. The chain carries TRDV2 and TRDJ1, with 7 bases matching TRDD3. Germline trimming cut 0 bases from V and 2 bases from J; bases unmatched to any gene: 8. Germline lookup yields CDR1 GEAIGNYY and CDR2 EKD. CDR3 size: 16 residues. The CDR3 loop reads CACDTSWGGLTDKLIF. The CDR3, as DNA: TGTGCCTGTGACACCAGCTGGGGGGGGTTGACCGATAAACTCATCTTT.

In its sample, this clone was seen a few times. This DNA's translation and the protein TCRdb lists, from a much larger clone, do not match at residue 5, likely due to a read error; the protein shown is translated from the DNA. V and J are TRDV1 and TRDJ1; TRDD3 might be the D (6 bases). The J gene comes from matching the DNA to germline here; TCRdb lacks it. The CDR3 contains 19 residues. CDR1 is TSWWSYY, CDR2 QGS, per germline. Trimming shortened V by 4 bases and J by 2 bases, and 26 bases separated the two germline ends. Here the CDR3 DNA reads TGTGCTCTTGGGGGAGATCGCCTCCCTCGACTACTGGGAACCGATAAACTCATCTTT. Amino acid sequence: CALGGDRLPRLLGTDKLIF.

This clone was observed at least ten times. A far larger clone is just one base off, so this is likely a read error. The sample carries other DNA sequences with the same CDR3. V usage is TRDV3 and J usage is TRDJ1, with TRDD3 matching over 13 bases. Trimming at V came to 0 bases and at J to 8 bases, leaving 6 bases not matched to a gene. Germline CDR1 reads TVYSNPD; CDR2 reads GDNSRS (reference sequence). The CDR3 is made up of 14 amino acids. The CDR3 nucleotides read TGTGCCTTTAGCATTACTGGGGGATACGACAAACTCATCTTT. Translation: CAFSITGGYDKLIF.

With respect to this clone: A far larger clone is only one base removed, so a read error is likely. The sample contains more than one DNA sequence encoding this CDR3. This chain links TRDV2 with TRDJ3, with 8 bases identical to TRDD2. The J gene comes from matching the DNA to germline here; TCRdb lacks it. There are 20 residues in the CDR3. Germline loops: CDR1 GEAIGNYY, CDR2 EKD. The chain's CDR3 is CACDTKDFLPTSWDTRQMFF. The CDR3, as DNA: TGTGCCTGTGACACCAAAGACTTCCTACCAACCTCCTGGGACACCCGGCAGATGTTTTTC.

On this clone itself: The protein given by TCRdb reflects a much larger clone and differs at residue 10 from this DNA's translation, likely from a read error; the protein shown is the DNA's translation. This chain's CDR3 is CALGDHGVGPGDPQNKLIF. The CDR3 DNA is TGTGCTCTTGGGGACCACGGGGTCGGGCCGGGGGATCCTCAAAATAAACTCATCTTT. The chain is built from TRDV1 and TRDJ1, with 7 bases that match TRDD3. The J gene was missing in TCRdb and was found by matching the end of the DNA to germline. This CDR3 has 19 amino acids. Looked up from germline, CDR1 is TSWWSYY and CDR2 is QGS. V gave up 3 bases and J gave up 6 bases; unmatched junction bases: 22.

This clone appeared a few times. Since a far larger clone is one base different, this is likely a read error. Other DNA sequences within the sample encode an identical CDR3. The chain has TRDV1 and TRDJ1; 7 bases line up with TRDD3. TCRdb offers no J gene call, so here the DNA was matched to germline to obtain one. Germline V gene sequence: CDR1 TSWWSYY, CDR2 QGS. The junction had 34 bases not matched to a gene; V was cut back by 4 bases and J by 2 bases. The CDR3 has 24 residues. The CDR3 region has the DNA TGTGCTCTTGGGGCCAGGTCCACGCCTTCGCTCCTGGAATGGGGGAAGGTAGGGACCGATAAACTCATCTTT. This codes for CALGARSTPSLLEWGKVGTDKLIF.

This clone was counted a few times. The protein TCRdb lists belongs to a much larger clone and differs from this DNA's translation at residue 8, which points to a read error; the protein shown is made from the DNA. This sequence joins TRDV2 and TRDJ1; possibly TRDD2 for D (5 bases). CDR3 length: 19 amino acids. Deletions cut 3 bases from V and 0 bases from J, with 25 bases between. The V gene's germline CDR1 is GEAIGNYY and CDR2 EKD. The CDR3 DNA is TGTGCCTGTGACCCGCGCTTCCCACACGGGGTTCCGTACACCGATAAACTCATCTTT. The encoded protein is CACDPRFPHGVPYTDKLIF.

As regards this clone: This likely traces to a read error, being one base from a far larger clone. Additional DNA sequences in this sample encode the identical CDR3. The V call is TRDV1, the J call TRDJ1, with a tentative D call TRDD3 (7 bases). Germline CDR1 TSWWSYY, CDR2 QGS. The CDR3 runs 19 residues. CDR3 nucleotide sequence: TGTGCTCTTGGGAACCTTCCGGGCGGCTGGGGGCAGTACACCGATAAGCTCATCTTT. Protein product: CALGNLPGGWGQYTDKLIF.

In regard to this clone: This DNA's translation differs at residue 9 from TCRdb's protein, which comes from a much larger clone; a read error is likely, and the protein shown is translated from the DNA. The rearrangement uses TRDV2 and TRDJ3, with 7 nucleotides matching TRDD3. V was clipped by 0 bases and J by 0 bases; unmatched bases: 7. There are 19 residues in the CDR3. Germline assignment: CDR1 GEAIGNYY and CDR2 EKD. CDR3 protein: CACDTVLGNHSWDTRQMFF. Here the CDR3 DNA reads TGTGCCTGTGACACCGTACTGGGGAATCACTCCTGGGACACCCGACAGATGTTTTTC.

By its share, this clone is medium-sized. Other DNA sequences from this sample encode an identical CDR3 as well. This rearrangement joins TRDV1 to TRDJ1; TRDD3 aligns across 13 bases. The CDR3 sequence is 24 residues long. After removal of 0 bases from V and 10 bases from J, the junction contained 32 bases not matched to a gene. Per germline, CDR1 TSWWSYY and CDR2 QGS. The CDR3 DNA sequence: TGTGCTCTTGGGGAACTAGTCCCTAGCTATAAGCTAGCATCGACTGGGGGATACGCTTTAACACTCATCTTT. Its translation: CALGELVPSYKLASTGGYALTLIF.

Worth noting for this clone: With only one base between it and a far larger clone, this is likely a read error. Other DNA sequences within the sample encode an identical CDR3. The chain joins TRDV2 to TRDJ1; maybe TRDD3 (5 bases). The J gene, missing from TCRdb, was assigned here through DNA to germline matching. Germline lookup yields CDR1 GEAIGNYY and CDR2 EKD. The CDR3 loop spans 16 amino acids. The CDR3: CACDSVAQDRTDKLIF. In DNA, the CDR3 is TGCGCCTGTGACAGCGTCGCCCAGGATAGGACCGATAAACTCATCTTT.

Details on this clone: For this DNA, TCRdb reports the protein of a much larger clone, which diverges at residue 9, most likely from a read error; the protein presented here is translated directly from the DNA. The CDR3: CACDRVGNRIGSGGSDTDKLIF. CDR3 DNA: TGTGCCTGTGACCGTGTTGGGAATCGGATAGGGTCTGGGGGATCCGACACCGATAAACTCATCTTT. V usage is TRDV2 and J usage is TRDJ1, with 9 bases that match TRDD3. TCRdb does not report a J gene; here it was assigned by matching the DNA to germline references. CDR3 length: 22 residues. V shed 3 bases and J 0 bases; nucleotides not matched to a gene: 25. The germline CDR1 and CDR2 sequences are GEAIGNYY and EKD.

A word on this clone: TCRdb pairs this DNA with a much larger clone's protein that differs at residue 13, likely a read error; the protein shown was translated from the DNA. No J gene call was made, and the V gene is TRDV2. The CDR3 runs 14 residues. The V gene's germline CDR1 is GEAIGNYY and CDR2 EKD. CDR3 region: CAAGGGRNTDKLTF. The DNA of the CDR3 is TGTGCCGCTGGCGGGGGCCGGAACACCGATAAACTCACCTTT.

This clone was observed a handful of times. TCRdb's entry gives the protein of a much larger clone, which mismatches this DNA's translation at residue 8, likely from a read error; the protein reported here is translated from the DNA. This rearrangement joins TRDV1 to TRDJ1, with TRDD3 as a possible D gene (5 bases). The J gene was missing in TCRdb and was found by matching the end of the DNA to germline. The CDR3 length is 15 residues. The germline V gene has CDR1 TSWWSYY and CDR2 QGS. Trimming cost V 5 bases and J 5 bases, with 18 bases left between them. In DNA, the CDR3 is TGTGCTCTTGGGACTAACGGGATGCGGGGTGATAAACTCATCTTT. Protein sequence: CALGTNGMRGDKLIF.